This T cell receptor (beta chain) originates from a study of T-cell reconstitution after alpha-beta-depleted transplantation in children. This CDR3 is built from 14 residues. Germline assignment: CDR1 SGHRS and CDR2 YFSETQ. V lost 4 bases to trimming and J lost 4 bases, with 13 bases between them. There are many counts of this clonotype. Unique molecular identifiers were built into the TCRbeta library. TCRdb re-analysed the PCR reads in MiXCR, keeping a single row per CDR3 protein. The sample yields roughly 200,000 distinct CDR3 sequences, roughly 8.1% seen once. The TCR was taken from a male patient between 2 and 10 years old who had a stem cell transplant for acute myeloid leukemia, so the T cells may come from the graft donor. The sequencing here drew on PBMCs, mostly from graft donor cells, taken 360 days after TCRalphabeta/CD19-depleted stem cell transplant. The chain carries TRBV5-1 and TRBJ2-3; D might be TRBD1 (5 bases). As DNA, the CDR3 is TGCGCCAGCAGCGTGCAGGGTACGGCAGATACGCAGTATTTT. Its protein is CASSVQGTADTQYF. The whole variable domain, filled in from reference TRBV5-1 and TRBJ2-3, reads KAGVTQTPRYLIKTRGQQVTLSCSPISGHRSVSWYQQTPGQGLQFLFEYFSETQRNKGNFPGRFSGRQFSNSRSEMNVSTLELGDSALYLCASSVQGTADTQYFGPGTRLTVL.